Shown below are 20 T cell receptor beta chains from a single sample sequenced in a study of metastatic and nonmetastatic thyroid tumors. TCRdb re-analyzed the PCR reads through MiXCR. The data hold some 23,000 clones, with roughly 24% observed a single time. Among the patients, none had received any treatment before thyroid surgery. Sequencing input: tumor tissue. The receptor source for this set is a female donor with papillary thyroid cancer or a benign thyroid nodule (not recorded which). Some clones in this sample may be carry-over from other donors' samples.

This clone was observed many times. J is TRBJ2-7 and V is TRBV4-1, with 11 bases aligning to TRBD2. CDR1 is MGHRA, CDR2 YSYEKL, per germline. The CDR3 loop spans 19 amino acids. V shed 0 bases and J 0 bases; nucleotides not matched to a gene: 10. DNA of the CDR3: TGCGCCAGCAGCCAAGATAGTACTAGCGGGGGAGTGGGCTCCTACGAGCAGTACTTC. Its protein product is CASSQDSTSGGVGSYEQYF.

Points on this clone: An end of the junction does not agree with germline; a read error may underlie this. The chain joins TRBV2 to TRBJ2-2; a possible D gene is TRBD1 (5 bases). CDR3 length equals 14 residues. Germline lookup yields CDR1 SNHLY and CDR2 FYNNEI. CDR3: CASMTVFSTGELFF. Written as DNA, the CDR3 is TGTGCCAGCATGACAGTGTTTTCAACCGGCGAGCTGTTTTTT.

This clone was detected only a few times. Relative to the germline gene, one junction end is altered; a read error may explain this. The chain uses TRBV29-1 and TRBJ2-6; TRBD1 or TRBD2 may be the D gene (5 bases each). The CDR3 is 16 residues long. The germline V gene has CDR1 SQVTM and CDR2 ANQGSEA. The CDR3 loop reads CSVEGSGSSGANFLTF. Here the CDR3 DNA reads TGCAGCGTTGAAGGTTCAGGGAGCTCTGGGGCCAACTTCCTGACTTTC.

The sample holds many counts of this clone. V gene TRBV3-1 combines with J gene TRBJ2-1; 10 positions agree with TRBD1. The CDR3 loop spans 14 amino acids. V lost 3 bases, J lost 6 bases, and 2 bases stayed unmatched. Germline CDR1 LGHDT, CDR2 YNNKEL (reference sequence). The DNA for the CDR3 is TGTGCCAGCAGCCAGGGACAGGGGTCCAATGAGCAGTTCTTC. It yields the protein CASSQGQGSNEQFF.

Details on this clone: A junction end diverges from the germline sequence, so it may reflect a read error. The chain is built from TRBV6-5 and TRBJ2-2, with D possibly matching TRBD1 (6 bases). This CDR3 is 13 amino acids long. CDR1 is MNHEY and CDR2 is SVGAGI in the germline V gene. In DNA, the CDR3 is TGTGCCAGCAGTTCCTGGACAGTCGGGGAGCTGTCTTTT. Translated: CASSSWTVGELSF.

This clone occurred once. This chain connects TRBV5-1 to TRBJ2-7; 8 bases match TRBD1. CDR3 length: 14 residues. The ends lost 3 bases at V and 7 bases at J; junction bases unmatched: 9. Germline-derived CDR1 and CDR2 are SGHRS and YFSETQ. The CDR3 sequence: CASSSADRGLEQYF. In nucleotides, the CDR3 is TGCGCCAGCAGCTCGGCAGACAGGGGTTTGGAGCAGTACTTC.

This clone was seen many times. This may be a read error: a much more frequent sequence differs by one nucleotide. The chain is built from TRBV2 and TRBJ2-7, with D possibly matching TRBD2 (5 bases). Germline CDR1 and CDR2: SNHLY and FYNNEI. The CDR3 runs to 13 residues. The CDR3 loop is CASILFLAYERYF. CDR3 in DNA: TGTGCCAGCATTCTCTTTCTAGCCTACGAGCGGTACTTC.

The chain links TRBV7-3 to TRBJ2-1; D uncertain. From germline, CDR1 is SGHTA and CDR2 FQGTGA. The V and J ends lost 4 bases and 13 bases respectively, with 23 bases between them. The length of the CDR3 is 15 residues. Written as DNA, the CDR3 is TGTGCCAGCAGCTCAGGACCGGGCCACTACAATTATCAGTTCTTC. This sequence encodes CASSSGPGHYNYQFF.

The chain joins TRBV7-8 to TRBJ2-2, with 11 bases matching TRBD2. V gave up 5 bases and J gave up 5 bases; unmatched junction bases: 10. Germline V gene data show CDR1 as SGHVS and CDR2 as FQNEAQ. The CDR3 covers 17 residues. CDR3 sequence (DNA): TGTGCCAGCAGCCCCAGTAGACTAGCGGGGAAAACCGGGGAGCTGTTTTTT. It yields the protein CASSPSRLAGKTGELFF.

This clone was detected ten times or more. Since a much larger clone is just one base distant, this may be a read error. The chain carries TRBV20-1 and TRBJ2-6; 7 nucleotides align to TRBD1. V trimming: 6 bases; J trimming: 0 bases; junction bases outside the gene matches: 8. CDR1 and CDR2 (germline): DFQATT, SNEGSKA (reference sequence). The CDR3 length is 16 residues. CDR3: CSAKRDSLSGANVLTF. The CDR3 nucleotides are TGCAGTGCAAAGAGGGACAGCCTCTCTGGGGCCAACGTCCTGACTTTC.

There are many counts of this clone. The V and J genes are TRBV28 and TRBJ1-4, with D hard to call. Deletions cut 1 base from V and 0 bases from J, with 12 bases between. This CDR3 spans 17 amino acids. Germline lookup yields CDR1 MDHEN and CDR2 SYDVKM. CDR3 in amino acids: CASSLSGGGATNEKLFF. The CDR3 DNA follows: TGTGCCAGCAGTTTATCCGGCGGCGGGGCAACTAATGAAAAACTGTTTTTT.

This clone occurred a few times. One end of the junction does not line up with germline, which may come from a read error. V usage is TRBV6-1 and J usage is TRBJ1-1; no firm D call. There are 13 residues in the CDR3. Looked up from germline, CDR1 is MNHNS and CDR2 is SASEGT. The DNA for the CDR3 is TGTGCCAGCTCGTACGCACAGAAAACTGAAGCTTTATTT. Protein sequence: CASSYAQKTEALF.

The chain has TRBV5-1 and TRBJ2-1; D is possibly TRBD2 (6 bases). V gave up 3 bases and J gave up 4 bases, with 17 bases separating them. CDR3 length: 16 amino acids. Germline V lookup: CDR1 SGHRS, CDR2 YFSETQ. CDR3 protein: CASSSTSGGGYNEQFF. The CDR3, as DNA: TGCGCCAGCAGCTCGACCAGCGGTGGGGGGTACAATGAGCAGTTCTTC.

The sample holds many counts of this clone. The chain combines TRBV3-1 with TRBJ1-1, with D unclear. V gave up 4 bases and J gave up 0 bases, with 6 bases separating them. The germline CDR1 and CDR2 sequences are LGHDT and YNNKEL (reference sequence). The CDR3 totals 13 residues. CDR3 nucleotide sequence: TGTGCCAGCAGCCCGGCCATGAACACTGAAGCTTTCTTT. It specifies CASSPAMNTEAFF.

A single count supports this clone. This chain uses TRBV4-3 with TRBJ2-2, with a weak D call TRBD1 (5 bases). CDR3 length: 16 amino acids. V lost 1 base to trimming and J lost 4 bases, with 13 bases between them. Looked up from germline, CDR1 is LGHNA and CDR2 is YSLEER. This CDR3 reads CASSQVSGRGTGELFF. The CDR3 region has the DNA TGCGCCAGCAGCCAAGTCTCAGGGCGAGGCACCGGGGAGCTGTTTTTT.

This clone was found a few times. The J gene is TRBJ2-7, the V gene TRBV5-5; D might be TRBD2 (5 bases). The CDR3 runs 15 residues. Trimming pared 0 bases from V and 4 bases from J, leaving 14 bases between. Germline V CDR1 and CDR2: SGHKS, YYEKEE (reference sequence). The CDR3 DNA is TGTGCCAGCAGCTTGGCCCGGGGATCTAATTACGAGCAGTACTTC. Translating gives CASSLARGSNYEQYF.

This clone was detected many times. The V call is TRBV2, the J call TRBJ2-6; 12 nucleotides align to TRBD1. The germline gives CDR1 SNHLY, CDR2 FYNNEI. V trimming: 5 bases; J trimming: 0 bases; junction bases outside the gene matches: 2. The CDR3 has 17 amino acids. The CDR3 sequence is CASSPGQGASGANVLTF. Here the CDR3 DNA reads TGTGCCAGCAGTCCGGGACAGGGGGCCTCTGGGGCCAACGTCCTGACTTTC.

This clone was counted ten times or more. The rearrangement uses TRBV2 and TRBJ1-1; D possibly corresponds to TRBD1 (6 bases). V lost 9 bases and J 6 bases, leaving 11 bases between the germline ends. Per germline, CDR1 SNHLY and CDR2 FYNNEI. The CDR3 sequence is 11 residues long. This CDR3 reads CASSQGSEAFF. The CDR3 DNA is TGTGCCAGTTCACAGGGCTCTGAAGCTTTCTTT. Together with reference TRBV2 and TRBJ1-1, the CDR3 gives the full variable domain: EPEVTQTPSHQVTQMGQEVILRCVPISNHLYFYWYRQILGQKVEFLVSFYNNEISEKSEIFDDQFSVERPDGSNFTLKIRSTKLEDSAMYFCASSQGSEAFFGQGTRLTVV.

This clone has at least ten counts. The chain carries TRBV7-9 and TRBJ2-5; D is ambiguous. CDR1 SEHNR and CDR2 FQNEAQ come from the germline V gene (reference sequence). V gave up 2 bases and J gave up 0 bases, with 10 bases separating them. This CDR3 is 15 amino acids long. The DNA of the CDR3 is TGTGCCAGCAGCTTATTATCCGGGTACCAAGAGACCCAGTACTTC. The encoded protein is CASSLLSGYQETQYF.

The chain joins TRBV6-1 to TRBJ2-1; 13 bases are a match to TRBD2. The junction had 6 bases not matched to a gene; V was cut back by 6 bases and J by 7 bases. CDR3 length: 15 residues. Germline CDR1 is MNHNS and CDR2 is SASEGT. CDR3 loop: CASSTLAGGPNEQFF. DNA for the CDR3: TGTGCCAGCAGCACACTAGCGGGAGGGCCAAATGAGCAGTTCTTC.